The 8 T cell receptor beta chains given below trace back to one sample, sequenced in a study of cytomegalovirus exposure and HLA in healthy donors. PCR was performed using 60 Vbeta and 13 Jbeta primers. Only in-frame clones appear in the TCRdb table, and some are missing; sequencing was by immunoSEQ multiplex PCR. This table holds approximately 40,000 clones, approximately 80% found once. The source material was PBMCs. These receptors all stem from a woman aged 40 to 50 in good health and CMV-seronegative.

The chain links TRBV10-3 to TRBJ2-7, with D possibly matching TRBD1 (6 bases). The CDR3 contains 15 residues. V lost 0 bases and J 4 bases, leaving 13 bases between the germline ends. Germline V CDR1 and CDR2: ENHRY, SYGVKD. CDR3 DNA: TGTGCCATCAGTGAGTCAGGGGGAGCACCTTACGAGCAGTACTTC. Translated, it gives CAISESGGAPYEQYF.

CDR3 nucleotides: TGCGCCAGCAGCCAAGCGACAGGGACCTACAATGAGCAGTTCTTC. This codes for CASSQATGTYNEQFF. J is TRBJ2-1 and V is TRBV4-1, with 7 bases identical to TRBD1. CDR3 length: 15 amino acids. J gave up 2 bases and V 1 base, and 2 bases lay outside the gene matches. Germline loops: CDR1 MGHRA, CDR2 YSYEKL.

On this clone: The germline gene is not matched at one end of the junction; a read error may be the cause. Other nucleotide sequences from this sample produce the same CDR3. This chain links TRBV7-2 with TRBJ1-2; D is ambiguous. The CDR3 runs 13 residues. Germline values: CDR1 SGHTA, CDR2 FQGNSA. The CDR3 loop is CASSLGQDYGYTF. Written as DNA, the CDR3 is TGCGCCAGCAGCTTAGGGCAAGACTATGGCTACACCTTC.

The chain joins TRBV4-2 to TRBJ1-3; perhaps TRBD1 as D (6 bases). Per the germline V gene, CDR1 is LGHNA and CDR2 is YNFKEQ. Trimming removed 1 base at V and 4 bases at J, with 17 bases between. This CDR3 comprises 17 residues. CDR3 DNA: TGTGCCAGCAGCCAAGCCTCCGGGGGGGCGTTAGGAAACACCATATATTTT. This gives the protein CASSQASGGALGNTIYF.

The J gene is TRBJ2-3, the V gene TRBV5-4; 11 bases are a match to TRBD2. Germline V gives CDR1 SGHNT, CDR2 YYREEE (reference sequence). This CDR3 has 15 amino acids. With 4 bases clipped from V and 6 bases from J, the junction kept 7 bases outside the gene matches. CDR3 protein: CASSKTSGGADTQYF. The DNA of the CDR3 is TGTGCCAGCAGCAAAACTAGCGGGGGTGCGGATACGCAGTATTTT.

This clone was found a few times. This rearrangement joins TRBV27 to TRBJ2-3; D is possibly TRBD2 (5 bases). The CDR3 runs to 15 residues. Deletions cut 7 bases from V and 2 bases from J, with 16 bases between. Per germline, CDR1 MNHEY and CDR2 SMNVEV (reference sequence). The CDR3 sequence: CASTHSSRDTDTQYF. The CDR3 DNA follows: TGTGCCAGCACCCACTCATCCCGGGACACAGATACGCAGTATTTT.

The chain has TRBV7-9 and TRBJ1-5, with 10 bases that match TRBD1. V shed 5 bases, J shed 5 bases, and the junction held 6 bases outside the gene matches. CDR1 and CDR2 (germline): SEHNR, FQNEAQ (reference sequence). The CDR3 sequence is 15 residues long. The CDR3 nucleotides are TGTGCCAGCAGCAGACAGGGGGCCCAAGATCAGCCCCAGCATTTT. Amino acids: CASSRQGAQDQPQHF. The whole variable domain, filled in from reference TRBV7-9 and TRBJ1-5, reads DTGVSQNPRHKITKRGQNVTFRCDPISEHNRLYWYRQTLGQGPEFLTYFQNEAQLEKSRLLSDRFSAERPKGSFSTLEIQRTEQGDSAMYLCASSRQGAQDQPQHFGDGTRLSIL.

This chain connects TRBV7-2 to TRBJ2-3; D is undetermined. This CDR3 contains 15 residues. Trimming took off 4 bases at V and 0 bases at J, with 11 bases between the two ends. CDR1 and CDR2 from the germline V gene are SGHTA and FQGNSA. The CDR3 region is CASSSAVTSTDTQYF. The CDR3 region has the DNA TGTGCCAGCAGCTCGGCAGTGACTAGCACAGATACGCAGTATTTT.